Below, 19 T cell receptor beta chains from the same sample are listed, as sequenced in a study of T and B cells in COVID-19 patients. TRB rearrangements were amplified by multiplex PCR with BIOMED2 TRB-A/B primers. TCRdb re-called the multiplex PCR reads through MiXCR, storing one row per CDR3 protein. The sample yields approximately 18,000 distinct CDR3 sequences, 25% to 30% seen once. From blood, roughly 240-550 ng of genomic DNA served as TRB template. The sequenced sample consisted of blood. These receptors were collected from a human donor who had recovered from COVID-19.

Relative to its sample, this clonotype is medium-sized. This rearrangement joins TRBV13 to TRBJ2-7; D perhaps matches TRBD1 (6 bases). The germline gives CDR1 PRHDT, CDR2 FYEKMQ (reference sequence). Trimming pared 5 bases from V and 0 bases from J, leaving 23 bases between. The CDR3 has 18 amino acids. The CDR3 DNA follows: TGTGCCAGCAGCGCCTGGACAGTGGGGTCTCCAAGCTCCTACGAGCAGTACTTC. Translated, it gives CASSAWTVGSPSSYEQYF.

This clonotype is categorized as medium-sized. CDR3 sequence: CASSPPTGVGTGELFF. The CDR3 DNA follows: TGTGCCAGCAGTCCCCCCACGGGAGTTGGAACCGGGGAGCTGTTTTTT. J is TRBJ2-2 and V is TRBV27; TRBD2 might be the D (6 bases). The CDR3 consists of 16 residues. The germline gives CDR1 MNHEY, CDR2 SMNVEV (reference sequence). V lost 5 bases and J lost 5, with 18 bases in between.

This clonotype was recorded a few times. V and J are TRBV12-3 or TRBV12-4 and TRBJ1-2, with D unresolved. V was shortened by 5 bases and J by 5 bases, with 18 bases between the two germline ends. The CDR3 runs to 15 residues. CDR3 nucleotides: TGTGCCAGCAGTCCCACGCCCCCCTTTTCTTATGGCTACACCTTC. Amino acids: CASSPTPPFSYGYTF.

This clonotype is medium-sized (0.01 to 0.1%) within its sample. The V gene is TRBV19, the J gene TRBJ2-3, with D unclear. Germline V CDR1 and CDR2: LNHDA, SQIVND (reference sequence). V was shortened by 6 bases and J by 4 bases, with 14 bases between the two germline ends. The CDR3 consists of 14 residues. In nucleotides, the CDR3 is TGTGCCAGTAGCAAAACCGGGCCCCCAGATACGCAGTATTTT. Protein: CASSKTGPPDTQYF. The full variable domain, completed using reference TRBV19 and TRBJ2-3, is DGGITQSPKYLFRKEGQNVTLSCEQNLNHDAMYWYRQDPGQGLRLIYYSQIVNDFQKGDIAEGYSVSREKKESFPLTVTSAQKNPTAFYLCASSKTGPPDTQYFGPGTRLTVL.

Only a few counts were recorded for this clonotype. The J gene is TRBJ2-7, the V gene TRBV6-2 or TRBV6-3, with D perhaps TRBD1 (5 bases). CDR1 is MNHEY and CDR2 is SVGEGT in the germline V gene. Trimming left V 6 bases short and J 4 bases short, with 10 bases between. The CDR3 covers 12 residues. CDR3 DNA sequence: TGTGCCAGCAGCCACCGACAGTACGAGCAGTACTTC. Protein sequence: CASSHRQYEQYF.

This clonotype was counted only a few times. V usage is TRBV11-2 and J usage is TRBJ2-3, with a possible D match to TRBD1 (5 bases). This CDR3 spans 14 amino acids. Germline-derived CDR1 and CDR2 are SGHAT and FQNNGV. Trimming took off 11 bases at V and 5 bases at J, with 20 bases between the two ends. The CDR3 sequence: CAVRQPFRRDTQYF. In DNA, the CDR3 is TGTGCCGTCAGACAGCCGTTTCGTAGAGATACGCAGTATTTT.

The rearrangement joins TRBV20-1 to TRBJ1-3, with D hard to call. Trimming shortened V by 1 base and J by 0 bases, and 13 bases separated the two germline ends. Germline CDR1 is DFQATT and CDR2 is SNEGSKA (reference sequence). This CDR3 comprises 16 residues. The CDR3 bases are TGCAGTGCTAGAGGGTCGGCAAGATCCTCTGGAAACACCATATATTTT. It specifies CSARGSARSSGNTIYF.

This clonotype was observed a handful of times. The CDR3 DNA follows: TGTGCCAGCAGCTTGTGGTATCAAGACTATGGCTACACCTTC. Its protein product is CASSLWYQDYGYTF. The chain has TRBV5-6 and TRBJ1-2; D gene ambiguous. The CDR3 has 14 residues. V lost 1 base and J 3 bases, leaving 10 bases between the germline ends. Germline CDR1 is SGHDT and CDR2 is YYEEEE.

This clonotype was seen more than once but under ten times. The chain employs TRBV5-5 and TRBJ2-6; 8 bases agree with TRBD1. The germline V gene has CDR1 SGHKS and CDR2 YYEKEE (reference sequence). Trimming cost V 4 bases and J 0 bases; bases outside gene matches: 9. CDR3 length: 18 residues. CDR3 nucleotide sequence: TGTGCCAGCAGCCCTGGACAGGGAATTTCCTCTGGGGCCAACGTCCTGACTTTC. As protein: CASSPGQGISSGANVLTF. Variable domain in full (rest from reference TRBV5-5 and TRBJ2-6): DAGVTQSPTHLIKTRGQQVTLRCSPISGHKSVSWYQQVLGQGPQFIFQYYEKEERGRGNFPDRFSARQFPNYSSELNVNALLLGDSALYLCASSPGQGISSGANVLTFGAGSRLTVL.

J is TRBJ1-2 and V is TRBV6-2 or TRBV6-3; TRBD1 matches at 9 bases. The trim removed 1 base at V and 4 bases at J, leaving 7 bases unmatched. The CDR3 is made up of 16 amino acids. Germline-derived CDR1 and CDR2 are MNHEY and SVGEGT. The CDR3 is CASSYYRGRDGYGYTF. The DNA of the CDR3 is TGTGCCAGCAGTTACTACAGGGGGCGCGATGGCTATGGCTACACCTTC.

This clonotype counts as medium-sized (0.01 to 0.1%). The chain combines TRBV6-1 with TRBJ2-5; no clear D. The CDR3 runs 12 residues. Germline values: CDR1 MNHNS, CDR2 SASEGT. V lost 6 bases to trimming and J lost 7 bases, with 12 bases between them. The DNA for the CDR3 is TGTGCCAGCAGCGACCTTCCCGGGACCCAGTACTTC. This sequence encodes CASSDLPGTQYF.

This clonotype was seen a handful of times. The gene calls are TRBV5-4 and TRBJ2-7; D gene ambiguous. Looked up from germline, CDR1 is SGHNT and CDR2 is YYREEE (reference sequence). This CDR3 region has 15 residues. Trimming removed 4 bases at V and 0 bases at J, with 14 bases between. CDR3 region: CASSIDSRSSYEQYF. For the CDR3, the DNA is TGTGCCAGCAGCATTGATTCTAGAAGCTCCTACGAGCAGTACTTC.

J is TRBJ1-5 and V is TRBV6-6, with 8 positions matching TRBD1. The CDR3 contains 12 residues. With V trimmed by 7 bases and J by 5 bases, 1 base remained unmatched. Germline V gives CDR1 MNHNY, CDR2 SVGAGI (reference sequence). Here the CDR3 reads CASKTGDQPQHF. CDR3 bases: TGTGCCAGCAAGACAGGGGATCAGCCCCAGCATTTT.

By frequency in the sample, this clonotype is medium-sized (0.01 to 0.1%). This sequence joins TRBV6-5 and TRBJ2-1, with TRBD1 as a possible D gene (6 bases). The CDR3 has 13 amino acids. V lost 2 bases and J 7 bases, leaving 9 bases between the germline ends. In germline, CDR1 is MNHEY, CDR2 SVGAGI. The CDR3 coding sequence is TGTGCCAGCAGTTACCCACAGGGAAATGAGCAGTTCTTC. Protein product: CASSYPQGNEQFF.

This chain uses TRBV6-1 with TRBJ2-7, with D perhaps assigned TRBD1 or TRBD2 (5 bases each). The germline V gene has CDR1 MNHNS and CDR2 SASEGT. The CDR3 runs to 13 residues. Trimming removed 6 bases from V and 3 bases from J, with 12 bases in between. CDR3: CASSEGIFYEQYF. The CDR3 coding sequence is TGTGCCAGCAGCGAGGGGATTTTCTACGAGCAGTACTTC.

This clonotype was picked up a small number of times. The gene calls are TRBV6-2 or TRBV6-3 and TRBJ1-1; 11 bases are shared with TRBD1. The CDR3 spans 18 residues. Germline CDR1 and CDR2: MNHEY and SVGEGT. The V gene end was trimmed by 4 bases and the J gene end by 1 base; junction bases not matched to a gene: 11. CDR3 residues: CASSSKMDRGRSNTEAFF. The CDR3 bases are TGTGCCAGCAGTTCCAAGATGGACAGGGGGCGGTCGAACACTGAAGCTTTCTTT.

The V call is TRBV5-4, the J call TRBJ2-3; D unclear. Germline CDR1 is SGHNT and CDR2 is YYREEE (reference sequence). The V gene lost 0 bases and the J gene lost 1 base, with 9 bases spanning the gap. CDR3 length: 15 residues. CDR3 bases: TGTGCCAGCAGCTTGGATCCGACGGGCACAGATACGCAGTATTTT. Translated, it gives CASSLDPTGTDTQYF.

The chain carries TRBV10-3 and TRBJ1-6, with D hard to call. The CDR3 totals 14 residues. Germline assignment: CDR1 ENHRY and CDR2 SYGVKD. V lost 0 bases and J lost 10, with 10 bases in between. The CDR3 is CAISESARRSPLHF. CDR3 nucleotides: TGTGCCATCAGTGAGTCTGCCAGACGCTCACCCCTCCACTTT.

Concerning this clonotype itself: This may come from a read error, since a much larger clone is one base off. The chain combines TRBV5-4 with TRBJ2-1, with D perhaps matching TRBD2 (5 bases). Germline CDR1 is SGHNT and CDR2 is YYREEE (reference sequence). The CDR3 consists of 17 residues. The DNA for the CDR3 is TGTGCCGGCAGCTTGCATACCGGCGGAGGCAGCTACAATGAGCAGTTCTTC. It translates to CAGSLHTGGGSYNEQFF.